One sample yielded the 25 T cell receptor beta chains listed below, sequenced in a study of blood T cell repertoires in COVID-19. Only in-frame clones appear in the TCRdb table, and some are missing; sequencing was by immunoSEQ multiplex PCR. The top ten hold approximately 25% of the sample, which has 100,000 to 150,000 clones, about 77% seen once. The material sequenced was peripheral blood. The receptors here all came from a human donor in a cohort sampled during active COVID-19.

The CDR3 DNA is TGTGCCAGCAGTTTGACTAGCCCGAACACCGGGGAGCTGTTTTTT. Encoded protein: CASSLTSPNTGELFF. The rearrangement links TRBV28 to TRBJ2-2; TRBD2 matches 7 bases. Per germline, CDR1 MDHEN and CDR2 SYDVKM. This CDR3 spans 15 amino acids. The V segment lost 3 bases and the J segment 0 bases; nucleotides outside the gene matches: 1.

This clone was seen only a few times. In the same sample, other DNA sequences code for this CDR3. The V gene is TRBV28, the J gene TRBJ1-2; 7 nucleotides agree with TRBD1. Germline CDR1 MDHEN, CDR2 SYDVKM. This CDR3 region has 13 residues. J gave up 5 bases and V 5 bases, and 5 bases lay outside the gene matches. The CDR3 bases are TGTGCCAGCAGTCCCTACAGGGGTTATGGCTACACCTTC. Protein sequence: CASSPYRGYGYTF.

The CDR3 region is CASSRGLYEQYF. The CDR3 DNA sequence: TGTGCCAGCAGCAGGGGATTGTACGAGCAGTACTTC. The chain uses TRBV2 and TRBJ2-7; possibly TRBD1 for D (6 bases). CDR1 SNHLY and CDR2 FYNNEI come from the germline V gene. Trimming pared 6 bases from V and 4 bases from J, leaving 10 bases between. This CDR3 contains 12 residues.

The rearrangement uses TRBV28 and TRBJ1-2, with a weak D call TRBD1 (6 bases). V was cut by 5 bases and J by 4 bases, with 8 bases left in between. The CDR3 has 12 amino acids. Germline CDR1 and CDR2: MDHEN and SYDVKM. Here the CDR3 reads CASSLQGYGYTF. The DNA for the CDR3 is TGTGCCAGCAGTCTACAGGGCTATGGCTACACCTTC.

This rearrangement joins TRBV6-6 to TRBJ2-1; TRBD1 matches 9 bases. The CDR3 covers 13 residues. The germline V gene encodes CDR1 MNHNY and CDR2 SVGAGI (reference sequence). Unmatched junction bases numbered 2, after V lost 3 bases and J lost 8 bases. DNA for the CDR3: TGTGCCAGCAGTTATACAGGGGGCGATGAGCAGTTCTTC. It translates to CASSYTGGDEQFF.

The rearrangement uses TRBV18 and TRBJ2-7; tentative D call: TRBD2 (6 bases). Germline CDR1 KGHSH, CDR2 LQKENI. CDR3 size: 15 residues. V was shortened by 3 bases and J by 2 bases, with 14 bases between the two germline ends. The CDR3 is CASSPQGGGPYEQYF. CDR3 nucleotide sequence: TGTGCCAGCTCACCCCAGGGAGGTGGCCCCTACGAGCAGTACTTC.

Here the CDR3 reads CASSVGGATGTGELFF. For the CDR3, the DNA is TGTGCCAGCAGCGTAGGAGGCGCCACGGGGACCGGGGAGCTGTTTTTT. V usage is TRBV9 and J usage is TRBJ2-2, with a tentative D call TRBD2 (5 bases). CDR1 is SGDLS, CDR2 YYNGEE, per germline. The CDR3 contains 16 residues. Trimming took off 0 bases at V and 5 bases at J, with 14 bases between the two ends.

V usage is TRBV7-8 and J usage is TRBJ2-3; 9 bases match TRBD2. This CDR3 has 17 amino acids. V lost 7 bases to trimming and J lost 1 base; unmatched junction nucleotides: 12. Germline V gene data show CDR1 as SGHVS and CDR2 as FQNEAQ. The CDR3 loop reads CASNSLSGGSGTDTQYF. CDR3 bases: TGTGCCAGCAACTCCTTGAGCGGGGGGTCTGGCACAGATACGCAGTATTTT.

The chain recombines TRBV24-1 with TRBJ1-6, with TRBD1 matching 8 bases. CDR3 length: 13 amino acids. Germline lookup yields CDR1 KGHDR and CDR2 SFDVKD. The J segment lost 7 bases and the V segment lost 10 bases, leaving 5 bases of the junction unmatched. The chain's CDR3 is CATSTGVNSPLHF. Here the CDR3 DNA reads TGTGCCACTTCGACAGGGGTGAATTCACCCCTCCACTTT.

The chain carries TRBV7-2 and TRBJ2-3; the match to TRBD2 covers 11 bases. This CDR3 has 18 residues. V lost 2 bases and J lost 0; bases outside the gene matches: 7. Germline CDR1 reads SGHTA; CDR2 reads FQGNSA. This CDR3 is CASSLYWASGGSTDTQYF. The CDR3 DNA reads TGTGCCAGCAGCTTATATTGGGCTAGCGGGGGGAGCACAGATACGCAGTATTTT.

Concerning this clone itself: Additional DNA sequences in this sample encode the identical CDR3. The chain links TRBV30 to TRBJ2-1; 13 bases fit TRBD2. Germline V gene lookup returns CDR1 GTSNPN and CDR2 SVGIG (reference sequence). V gave up 0 bases and J gave up 7 bases; unmatched junction bases: 3. CDR3 length: 15 residues. Here the CDR3 DNA reads TGTGCCTGGAGTGTTGGACTAGCGGGAGTAAATGAGCAGTTCTTC. Translated: CAWSVGLAGVNEQFF.

The chain has TRBV11-2 and TRBJ1-2, with D hard to call. CDR3 length: 13 amino acids. Per the germline V gene, CDR1 is SGHAT and CDR2 is FQNNGV. Trimming cost V 2 bases and J 4 bases, with 8 bases left between them. The chain's CDR3 is CASSLQASYGYTF. The CDR3 DNA sequence: TGTGCCAGCAGCTTACAGGCATCCTATGGCTACACCTTC.

In DNA, the CDR3 is TGTGCCAGCAGCCCTAGCGGGGGCTACAATGAGCAGTTCTTC. It is translated as CASSPSGGYNEQFF. The chain links TRBV3-1 (or the pseudogene TRBV3-2) to TRBJ2-1; TRBD2 matches at 10 bases. Germline V gene sequence: CDR1 LGHDT, CDR2 YNNKEL (reference sequence). This CDR3 spans 14 amino acids. The J segment lost 3 bases and the V segment lost 4 bases, leaving 0 bases of the junction unmatched.

The CDR3 loop is CASSLPSDRVAYEQYF. The CDR3 DNA reads as TGTGCCAGCAGTTTACCCTCCGACAGGGTCGCCTACGAGCAGTACTTC. This sequence joins TRBV27 and TRBJ2-7, with TRBD1 identical over 7 bases. CDR1 and CDR2 (germline): MNHEY, SMNVEV (reference sequence). CDR3 size: 16 residues. Germline trimming cut 2 bases from V and 2 bases from J; bases unmatched to any gene: 9.

This chain uses TRBV7-9 with TRBJ1-1; the match to TRBD1 covers 8 bases. Germline assignment: CDR1 SEHNR and CDR2 FQNEAQ (reference sequence). This CDR3 is 15 amino acids long. V dropped 4 bases and J dropped 1; count of bases not matched to a gene: 5. The CDR3 here is CASSWTGPANTEAFF. The CDR3 DNA is TGTGCCAGCAGCTGGACAGGGCCCGCGAACACTGAAGCTTTCTTT.

This chain uses TRBV5-5 with TRBJ1-2, with 8 bases aligning to TRBD1. The CDR3 has 14 residues. Germline V gene data show CDR1 as SGHKS and CDR2 as YYEKEE (reference sequence). Germline trimming cut 1 base from V and 6 bases from J; bases unmatched to any gene: 5. CDR3 bases: TGTGCCAGCAGCTTGTTCCAGGGGGCGGATGGCTACACCTTC. Its protein is CASSLFQGADGYTF.

This clone has more than one count but fewer than ten. The rearrangement joins TRBV7-3 to TRBJ2-7, with 11 bases that match TRBD2. CDR1 and CDR2 from the germline V gene are SGHTA and FQGTGA. This CDR3 spans 14 amino acids. The J segment lost 4 bases and the V segment lost 2 bases, leaving 1 base of the junction unmatched. The CDR3 spells CASSLLAGGYEQYF. The CDR3 nucleotides are TGTGCCAGCAGCTTACTAGCGGGGGGTTACGAGCAGTACTTC.

This chain connects TRBV25-1 to TRBJ1-4; 8 bases line up with TRBD1. The germline V gene encodes CDR1 MGHDK and CDR2 SYGVNS. The CDR3 sequence is 15 residues long. The ends lost 1 base at V and 5 bases at J; junction bases unmatched: 3. The CDR3 sequence is CASSESAGGNEKLFF. The CDR3 nucleotides read TGTGCCAGCAGTGAATCGGCAGGGGGCAATGAAAAACTGTTTTTT.

V and J are TRBV5-5 and TRBJ2-5, with D perhaps TRBD1 (5 bases). V was trimmed by 4 bases and J by 3 bases, leaving 13 bases between them. Germline loops: CDR1 SGHKS, CDR2 YYEKEE (reference sequence). The CDR3 sequence is 14 residues long. CDR3 nucleotide sequence: TGTGCCAGCAGCCGTACACAAGGGGAAGAGACCCAGTACTTC. It encodes CASSRTQGEETQYF.

This clone was seen a few times. J is TRBJ1-2 and V is TRBV19; TRBD1 matches at 7 bases. The CDR3 length is 14 residues. The germline V gene has CDR1 LNHDA and CDR2 SQIVND (reference sequence). After removal of 3 bases from V and 4 bases from J, the junction contained 5 bases not matched to a gene. The CDR3 DNA sequence: TGTGCCAGTAGTATGATTGGGGACAGCTATGGCTACACCTTC. This codes for CASSMIGDSYGYTF.

V and J are TRBV10-2 and TRBJ2-3, with 7 bases matching TRBD2. The CDR3 contains 16 residues. V trimming: 3 bases; J trimming: 0 bases; junction bases outside the gene matches: 6. Per germline, CDR1 WSHSY and CDR2 SAAADI. CDR3 DNA sequence: TGCGCCAGCAGTGAATTAGCGGGCACTAGCACAGATACGCAGTATTTT. Its protein is CASSELAGTSTDTQYF.

The J gene is TRBJ1-4, the V gene TRBV18; TRBD1 matches at 12 bases. V lost 3 bases to trimming and J lost 7 bases; unmatched junction nucleotides: 3. This CDR3 contains 15 residues. The V gene's germline CDR1 is KGHSH and CDR2 LQKENI. CDR3 sequence reads: CASSPGTGGFEKLFF. The CDR3 DNA sequence: TGTGCCAGCTCACCCGGGACAGGGGGCTTTGAAAAACTGTTTTTT.

The chain employs TRBV2 and TRBJ2-1, with 7 positions matching TRBD1. After removal of 3 bases from V and 16 bases from J, the junction contained 9 bases not matched to a gene. CDR1 and CDR2 from the germline V gene are SNHLY and FYNNEI. The CDR3 is 12 residues long. CDR3 nucleotide sequence: TGTGCCAGCAGTGACAGGGGGTACATGAATTTCTTC. Protein sequence: CASSDRGYMNFF.

The chain is built from TRBV6-5 and TRBJ1-6, with unresolved D. CDR3 length: 12 amino acids. Germline lookup yields CDR1 MNHEY and CDR2 SVGAGI. V lost 6 bases and J 9 bases, leaving 9 bases between the germline ends. CDR3 amino acids: CASSEGFSPLHF. CDR3 DNA sequence: TGTGCCAGCAGCGAGGGCTTTTCACCCCTCCACTTT.

The chain links TRBV5-4 to TRBJ2-7, with 7 bases lining up with TRBD1. This CDR3 region has 15 residues. Germline CDR1 reads SGHNT; CDR2 reads YYREEE (reference sequence). The trim removed 3 bases at V and 2 bases at J, leaving 8 bases unmatched. CDR3 coding DNA: TGTGCCAGCAGCTCTATCCGGGACAGACCCTACGAGCAGTACTTC. Translation: CASSSIRDRPYEQYF.